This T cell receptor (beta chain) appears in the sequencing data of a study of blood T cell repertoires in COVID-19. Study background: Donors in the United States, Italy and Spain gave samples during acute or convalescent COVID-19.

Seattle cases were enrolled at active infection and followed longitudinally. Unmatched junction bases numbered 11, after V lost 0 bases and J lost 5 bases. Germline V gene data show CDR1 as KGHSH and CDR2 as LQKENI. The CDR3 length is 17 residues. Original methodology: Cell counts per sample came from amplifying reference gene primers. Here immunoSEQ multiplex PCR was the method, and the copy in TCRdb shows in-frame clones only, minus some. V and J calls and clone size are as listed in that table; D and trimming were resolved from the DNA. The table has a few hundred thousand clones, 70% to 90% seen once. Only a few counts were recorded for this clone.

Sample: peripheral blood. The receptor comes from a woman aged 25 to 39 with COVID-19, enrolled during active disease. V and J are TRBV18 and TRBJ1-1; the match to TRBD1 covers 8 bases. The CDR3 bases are TGTGCCAGCTCACCACCGGCAGGGGGCGCAGGTAGGACTGAAGCTTTCTTT. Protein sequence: CASSPPAGGAGRTEAFF. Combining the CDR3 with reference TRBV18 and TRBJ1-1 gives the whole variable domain NAGVMQNPRHLVRRRGQEARLRCSPMKGHSHVYWYRQLPEEGLKFMVYLQKENIIDESGMPKERFSAEFPKEGPSILRIQQVVRGDSAAYFCASSPPAGGAGRTEAFFGQGTRLTVV.